The sequence of this TCR beta chain was determined in a study of cytomegalovirus exposure and HLA in healthy donors. Findings of the study overall: TCR beta V segments were, for the most part, productive about 87% or about 30% of the time in an earlier analysis. A few CMV-associated chains were confirmed in vitro to be specific for CMV antigens. Apart from CMV serostatus, no immune exposure information was available.

Points on this clone: Its antigen is unknown.

Trimming at V came to 5 bases and at J to 1 base, leaving 1 base not matched to a gene. The CDR3 has 14 residues. Germline loops: CDR1 SGHTA, CDR2 FQGTGA. It was with 60 Vbeta and 13 Jbeta primers that the PCR ran. Libraries were prepared by immunoSEQ multiplex PCR; TCRdb keeps only in-frame clonotypes and omits some of them. The sample gives 150,000 to 200,000 clones, around four fifths of which show up once; under 1.5% is in the top ten. The J gene is TRBJ2-2, the V gene TRBV7-3; 7 nucleotides agree with TRBD2. The TCR comes from a male donor in good health and CMV-seronegative. The specimen sequenced was PBMCs. The chain's CDR3 is CASSGGVNTGELFF. CDR3 sequence (DNA): TGTGCCAGCAGCGGGGGGGTGAACACCGGGGAGCTGTTTTTT.